This note documents a single TCR beta chain sequence. Its antigen is as yet unknown. This sample was included in a study of T cells in localized non-small cell lung cancer. The repertoire was sequenced with immunoSEQ multiplex PCR; TCRdb's copy has only in-frame clones and lacks some. Altogether about 1,600 clones are present, approximately 31% being singletons, with the ten largest covering approximately 20%. Study-wide results and caveats: Longer overall survival was associated with a higher density of T cells in the blood. Measurement of T cell clonality placed uninvolved adjacent lung highest, above the level in tumor.

With 1 base removed from V and 6 bases from J, the gap between germline ends came to 6 bases. The CDR3 sequence is 13 residues long. Germline V gene data show CDR1 as LNHDA and CDR2 as SQIVND (reference sequence). The TCR was taken from an older male donor with stage II squamous cell lung carcinoma. This sample comprised normal lung tissue next to the tumor, obtained before any cancer treatment. The chain uses TRBV19 and TRBJ2-2, with a possible D match to TRBD1 (5 bases). The CDR3 loop is CASSIAGSGELFF. As DNA, the CDR3 is TGTGCCAGTAGTATAGCAGGGTCCGGGGAGCTGTTTTTT.